This T cell receptor (beta chain) was found in a study of blood T cell repertoires in COVID-19. Turning to the study itself: Acute and convalescent COVID-19 specimens originated in the United States, Italy and Spain. PBMCs, B-cell-depleted T cells, or T cells were the source of the cDNA or gDNA that made up the material.

V lost 3 bases, J lost 2 bases, and 5 bases stayed unmatched. Germline-derived CDR1 and CDR2 are MGHRA and YSYEKL. The CDR3 contains 16 residues. Authors' data handling: Amplifying reference gene primers gave estimates of nucleated cell counts. TCRdb keeps only in-frame clones here, not all; method: immunoSEQ multiplex PCR. V, J and clone size derive from that table, while D and trimming were established from the DNA sequence. In the table there are about 300,000 clones, around 89% of which are singletons. As to this clone: This CDR3 is also generated by other DNA sequences in the sample.

This TCR was recovered from a woman aged 25 to 45 who had recovered from COVID-19. Input material: peripheral blood. The V call is TRBV4-1, the J call TRBJ2-7, with TRBD1 identical over 12 bases. In DNA form, the CDR3 reads TGCGCCAGCAGCCAGGTCCGGGACAGGGGGCCCTACGAGCAGTACTTC. It is translated as CASSQVRDRGPYEQYF.